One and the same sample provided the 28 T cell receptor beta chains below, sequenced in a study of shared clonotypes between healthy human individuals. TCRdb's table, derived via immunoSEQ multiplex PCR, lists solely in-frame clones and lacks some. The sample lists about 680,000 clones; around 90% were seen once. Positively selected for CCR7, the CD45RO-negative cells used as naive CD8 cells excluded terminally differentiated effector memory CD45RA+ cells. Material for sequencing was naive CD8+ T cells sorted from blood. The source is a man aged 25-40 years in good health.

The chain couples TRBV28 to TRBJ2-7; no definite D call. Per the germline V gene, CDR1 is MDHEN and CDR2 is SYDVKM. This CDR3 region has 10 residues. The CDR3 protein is CRPEAYEQYF. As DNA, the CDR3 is TGTCGCCCCGAAGCCTACGAGCAGTACTTC.

CDR3: CASSLENANAGQYF. CDR3 coding DNA: TGTGCCAGCAGCTTAGAGAACGCGAACGCTGGGCAGTACTTC. The gene calls are TRBV7-9 and TRBJ2-7; D is undetermined. V was trimmed by 1 base and J by 9 bases, leaving 16 bases between them. The CDR3 is 14 amino acids. Germline lookup yields CDR1 SEHNR and CDR2 FQNEAQ (reference sequence).

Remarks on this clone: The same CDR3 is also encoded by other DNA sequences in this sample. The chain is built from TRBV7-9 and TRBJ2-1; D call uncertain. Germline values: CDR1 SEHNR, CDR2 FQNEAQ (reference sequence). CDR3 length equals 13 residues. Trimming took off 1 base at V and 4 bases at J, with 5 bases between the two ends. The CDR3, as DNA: TGTGCCAGCAGCTTAGGGAGTTACAATGAGCAGTTCTTC. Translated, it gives CASSLGSYNEQFF.

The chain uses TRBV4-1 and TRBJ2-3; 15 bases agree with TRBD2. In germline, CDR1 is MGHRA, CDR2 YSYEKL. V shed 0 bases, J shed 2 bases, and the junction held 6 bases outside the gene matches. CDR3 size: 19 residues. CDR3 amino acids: CASSQDGLAGGLITDTQYF. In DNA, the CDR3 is TGCGCCAGCAGCCAAGATGGACTAGCGGGAGGGCTCATCACAGATACGCAGTATTTT.

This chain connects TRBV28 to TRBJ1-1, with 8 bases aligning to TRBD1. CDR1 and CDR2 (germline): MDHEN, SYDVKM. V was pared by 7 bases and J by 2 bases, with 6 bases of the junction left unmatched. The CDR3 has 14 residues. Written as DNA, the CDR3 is TGTGCCAGCAACGACAGGGGTGGCAACACTGAAGCTTTCTTT. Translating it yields CASNDRGGNTEAFF.

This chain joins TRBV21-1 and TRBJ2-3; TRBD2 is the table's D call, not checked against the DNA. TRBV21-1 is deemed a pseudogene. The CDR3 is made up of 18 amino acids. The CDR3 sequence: CASSKESTSGRAADTQYF. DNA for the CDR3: TGTGCCAGCAGCAAAGAATCGACTAGCGGGAGGGCCGCAGATACGCAGTATTTT.

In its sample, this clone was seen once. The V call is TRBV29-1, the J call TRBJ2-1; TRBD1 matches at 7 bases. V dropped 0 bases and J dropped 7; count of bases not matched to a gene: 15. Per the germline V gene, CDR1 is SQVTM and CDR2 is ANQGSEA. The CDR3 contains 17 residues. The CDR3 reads CSVEDRSAAGGMNEQFF. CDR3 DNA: TGCAGCGTTGAAGATCGATCTGCGGCAGGGGGAATGAATGAGCAGTTCTTC.

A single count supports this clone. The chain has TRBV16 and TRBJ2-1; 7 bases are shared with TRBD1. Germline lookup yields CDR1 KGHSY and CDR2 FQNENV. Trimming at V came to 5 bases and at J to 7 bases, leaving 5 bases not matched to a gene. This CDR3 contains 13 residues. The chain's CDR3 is CASSNHRGNEQFF. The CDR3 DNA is TGTGCCAGCAGCAACCACAGGGGAAATGAGCAGTTCTTC.

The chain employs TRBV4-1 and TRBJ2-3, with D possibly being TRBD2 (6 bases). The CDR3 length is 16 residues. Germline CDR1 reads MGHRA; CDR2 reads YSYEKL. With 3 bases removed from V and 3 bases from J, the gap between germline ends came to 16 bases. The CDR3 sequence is CASSQEFLGGTDTQYF. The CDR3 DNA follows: TGCGCCAGCAGCCAGGAATTCCTCGGGGGTACAGATACGCAGTATTTT.

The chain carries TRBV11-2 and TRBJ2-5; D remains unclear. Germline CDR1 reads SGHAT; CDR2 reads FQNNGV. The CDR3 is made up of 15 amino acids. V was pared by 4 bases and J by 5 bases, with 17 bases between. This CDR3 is CASSSRAVPSETQYF. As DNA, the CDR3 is TGTGCCAGCAGCTCCCGGGCTGTACCGTCGGAGACCCAGTACTTC.

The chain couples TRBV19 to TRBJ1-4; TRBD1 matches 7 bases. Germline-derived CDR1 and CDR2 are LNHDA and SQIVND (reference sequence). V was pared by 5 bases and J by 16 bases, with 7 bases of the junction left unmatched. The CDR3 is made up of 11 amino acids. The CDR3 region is CASSAGDRGFF. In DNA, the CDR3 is TGTGCCAGTAGTGCCGGGGACAGAGGGTTTTTT. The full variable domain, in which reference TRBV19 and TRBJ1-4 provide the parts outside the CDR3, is DGGITQSPKYLFRKEGQNVTLSCEQNLNHDAMYWYRQDPGQGLRLIYYSQIVNDFQKGDIAEGYSVSREKKESFPLTVTSAQKNPTAFYLCASSAGDRGFFGSGTQLSVL.

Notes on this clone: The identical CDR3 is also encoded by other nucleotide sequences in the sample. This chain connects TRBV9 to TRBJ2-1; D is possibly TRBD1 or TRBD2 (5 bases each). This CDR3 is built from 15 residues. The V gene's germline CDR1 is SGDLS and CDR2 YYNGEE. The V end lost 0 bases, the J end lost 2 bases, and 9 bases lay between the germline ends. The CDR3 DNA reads TGTGCCAGCAGCGTAGGGCAGGGAGCCTACAATGAGCAGTTCTTC. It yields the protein CASSVGQGAYNEQFF.

The CDR3 protein is CASSRTDRYNEQFF. In DNA, the CDR3 is TGTGCCAGCAGCAGAACCGACAGATACAATGAGCAGTTCTTC. The rearrangement joins TRBV7-9 to TRBJ2-1; the D gene is possibly TRBD1 (5 bases). The CDR3 runs 14 residues. Deletions cut 5 bases from V and 4 bases from J, with 12 bases between. Germline V CDR1 and CDR2: SEHNR, FQNEAQ (reference sequence).

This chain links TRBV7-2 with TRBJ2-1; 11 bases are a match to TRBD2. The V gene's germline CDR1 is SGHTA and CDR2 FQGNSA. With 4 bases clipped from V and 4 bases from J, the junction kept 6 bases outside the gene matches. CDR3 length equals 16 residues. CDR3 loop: CASSSPTSGSYNEQFF. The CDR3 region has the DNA TGTGCCAGCAGCTCCCCCACTAGCGGGAGTTACAATGAGCAGTTCTTC.

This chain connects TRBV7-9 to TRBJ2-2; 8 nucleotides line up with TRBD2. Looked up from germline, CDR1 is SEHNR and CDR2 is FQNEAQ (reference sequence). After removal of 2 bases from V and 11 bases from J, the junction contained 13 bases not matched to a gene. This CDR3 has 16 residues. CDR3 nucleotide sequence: TGTGCCAGCAGCTTATTTCGGGAGGGCCGGGACGAAGAGCTGTTTTTT. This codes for CASSLFREGRDEELFF.

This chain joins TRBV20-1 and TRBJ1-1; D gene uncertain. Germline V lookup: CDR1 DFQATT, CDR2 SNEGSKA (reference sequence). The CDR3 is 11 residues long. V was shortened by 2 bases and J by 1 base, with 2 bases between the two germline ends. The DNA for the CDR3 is TGCAGTGCTAGACAGAACACTGAAGCTTTCTTT. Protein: CSARQNTEAFF.

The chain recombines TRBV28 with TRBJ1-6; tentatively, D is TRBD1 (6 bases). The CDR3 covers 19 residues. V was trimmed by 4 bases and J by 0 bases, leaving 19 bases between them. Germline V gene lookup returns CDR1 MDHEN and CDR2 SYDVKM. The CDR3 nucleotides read TGTGCCAGCAGTTCTAACTCCTGGACAGTAAGCTCCTATAATTCACCCCTCCACTTT. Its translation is CASSSNSWTVSSYNSPLHF.

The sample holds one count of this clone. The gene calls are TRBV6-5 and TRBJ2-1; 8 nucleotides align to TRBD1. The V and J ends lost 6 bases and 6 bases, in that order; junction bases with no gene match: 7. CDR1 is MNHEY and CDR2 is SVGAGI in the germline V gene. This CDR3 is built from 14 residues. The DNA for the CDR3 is TGTGCCAGCAGCATCTCGGACAGGGCCAATGAGCAGTTCTTC. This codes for CASSISDRANEQFF.

In DNA, the CDR3 is TGTGCCAGCAGCTTAGGTCCGGGAGGAACCTCCTACGAGCAGTACTTC. Its protein product is CASSLGPGGTSYEQYF. The chain recombines TRBV7-6 with TRBJ2-7; TRBD2 agrees at 7 bases. Germline-derived CDR1 and CDR2 are SGHVS and FNYEAQ. The CDR3 length is 16 residues. J gave up 0 bases and V 1 base, and 6 bases lay outside the gene matches.

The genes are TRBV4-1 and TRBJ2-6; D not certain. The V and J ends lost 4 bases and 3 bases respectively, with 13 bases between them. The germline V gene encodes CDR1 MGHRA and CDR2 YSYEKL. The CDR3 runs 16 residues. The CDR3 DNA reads TGCGCCAGCAGCCCCGAAGGCGAAAGTGGGGCCAACGTCCTGACTTTC. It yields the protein CASSPEGESGANVLTF.

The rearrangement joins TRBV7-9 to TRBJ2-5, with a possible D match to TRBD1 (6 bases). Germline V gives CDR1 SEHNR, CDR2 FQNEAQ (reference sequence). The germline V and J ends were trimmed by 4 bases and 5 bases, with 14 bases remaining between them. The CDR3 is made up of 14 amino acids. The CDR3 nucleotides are TGTGCCAGCAGCTGGACAGCCTCTGGGGAGACCCAGTACTTC. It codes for CASSWTASGETQYF. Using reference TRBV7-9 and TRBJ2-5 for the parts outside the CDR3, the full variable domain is DTGVSQNPRHKITKRGQNVTFRCDPISEHNRLYWYRQTLGQGPEFLTYFQNEAQLEKSRLLSDRFSAERPKGSFSTLEIQRTEQGDSAMYLCASSWTASGETQYFGPGTRLLVL.

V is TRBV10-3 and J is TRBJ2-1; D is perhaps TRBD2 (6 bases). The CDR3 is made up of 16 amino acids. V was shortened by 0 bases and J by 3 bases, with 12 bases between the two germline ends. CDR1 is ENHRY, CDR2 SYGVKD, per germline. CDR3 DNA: TGTGCCATCAGTGAGTCAGGAGGGTCGGTCTACAATGAGCAGTTCTTC. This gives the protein CAISESGGSVYNEQFF.

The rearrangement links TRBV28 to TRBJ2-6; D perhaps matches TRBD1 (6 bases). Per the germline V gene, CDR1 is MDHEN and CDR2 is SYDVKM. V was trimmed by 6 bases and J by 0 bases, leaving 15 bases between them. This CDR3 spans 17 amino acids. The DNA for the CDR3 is TGTGCCAGCAGCGAGTTGGACAGCTACTCTGGGGCCAACGTCCTGACTTTC. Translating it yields CASSELDSYSGANVLTF.

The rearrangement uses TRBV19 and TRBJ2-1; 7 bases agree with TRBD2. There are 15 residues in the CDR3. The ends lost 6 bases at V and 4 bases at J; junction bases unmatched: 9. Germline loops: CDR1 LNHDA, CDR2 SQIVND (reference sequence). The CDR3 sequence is CASSSSGGLYNEQFF. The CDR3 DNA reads TGTGCCAGTAGCTCCTCGGGAGGATTGTACAATGAGCAGTTCTTC. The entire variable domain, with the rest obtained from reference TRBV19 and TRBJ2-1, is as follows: DGGITQSPKYLFRKEGQNVTLSCEQNLNHDAMYWYRQDPGQGLRLIYYSQIVNDFQKGDIAEGYSVSREKKESFPLTVTSAQKNPTAFYLCASSSSGGLYNEQFFGPGTRLTVL.

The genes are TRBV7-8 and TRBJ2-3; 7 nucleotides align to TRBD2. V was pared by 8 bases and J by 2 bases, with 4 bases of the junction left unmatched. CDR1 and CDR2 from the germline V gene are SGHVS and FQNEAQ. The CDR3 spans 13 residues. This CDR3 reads CASVREDTDTQYF. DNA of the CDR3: TGTGCCAGCGTCCGGGAGGACACAGATACGCAGTATTTT.

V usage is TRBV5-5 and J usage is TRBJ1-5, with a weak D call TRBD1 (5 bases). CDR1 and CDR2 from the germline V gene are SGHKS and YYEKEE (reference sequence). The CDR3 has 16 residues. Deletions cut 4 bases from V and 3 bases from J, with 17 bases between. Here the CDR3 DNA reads TGTGCCAGCAGCCTACAGGATACTAATCTCAATCAGCCCCAGCATTTT. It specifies CASSLQDTNLNQPQHF.

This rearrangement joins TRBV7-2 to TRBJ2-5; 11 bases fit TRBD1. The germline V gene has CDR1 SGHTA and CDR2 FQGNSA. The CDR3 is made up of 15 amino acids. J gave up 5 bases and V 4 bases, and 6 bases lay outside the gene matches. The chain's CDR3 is CASSSWDRGLETQYF. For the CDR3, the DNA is TGTGCCAGCAGCTCATGGGACAGGGGGTTGGAGACCCAGTACTTC.

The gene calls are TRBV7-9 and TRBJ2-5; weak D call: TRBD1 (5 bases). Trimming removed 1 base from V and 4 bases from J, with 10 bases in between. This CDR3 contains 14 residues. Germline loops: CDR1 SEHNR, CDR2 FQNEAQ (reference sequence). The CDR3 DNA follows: TGTGCCAGCAGCTTAGTGACAGCGATAGAGACCCAGTACTTC. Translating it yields CASSLVTAIETQYF.